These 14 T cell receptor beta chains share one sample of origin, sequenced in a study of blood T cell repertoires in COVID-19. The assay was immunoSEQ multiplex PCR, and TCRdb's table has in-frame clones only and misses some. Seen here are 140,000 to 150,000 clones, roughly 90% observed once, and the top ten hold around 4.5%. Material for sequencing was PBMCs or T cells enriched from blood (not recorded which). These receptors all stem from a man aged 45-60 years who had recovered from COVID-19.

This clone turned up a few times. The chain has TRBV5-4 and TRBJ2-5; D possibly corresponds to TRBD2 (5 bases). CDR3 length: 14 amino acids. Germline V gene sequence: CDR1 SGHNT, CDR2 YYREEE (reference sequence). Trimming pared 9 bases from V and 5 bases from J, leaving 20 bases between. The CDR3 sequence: CAILRLAADETQYF. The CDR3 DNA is TGTGCCATCCTTAGGCTAGCCGCAGACGAGACCCAGTACTTC.

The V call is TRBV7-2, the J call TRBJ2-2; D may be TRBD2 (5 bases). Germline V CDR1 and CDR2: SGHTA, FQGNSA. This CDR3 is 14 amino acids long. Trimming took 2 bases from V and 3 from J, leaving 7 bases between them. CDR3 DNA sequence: TGTGCCAGCAGCTTACTCGGGGACACCGGGGAGCTGTTTTTT. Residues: CASSLLGDTGELFF.

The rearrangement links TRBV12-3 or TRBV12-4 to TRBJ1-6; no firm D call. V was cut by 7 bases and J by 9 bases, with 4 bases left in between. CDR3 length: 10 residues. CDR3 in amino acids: CASTVSPLHF. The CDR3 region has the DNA TGTGCCAGCACCGTTTCACCCCTCCACTTT.

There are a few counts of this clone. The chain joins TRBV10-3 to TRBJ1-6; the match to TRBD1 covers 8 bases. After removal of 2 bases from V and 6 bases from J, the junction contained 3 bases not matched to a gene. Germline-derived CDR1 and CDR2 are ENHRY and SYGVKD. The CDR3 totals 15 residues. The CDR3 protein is CAISEGQGSNSPLHF. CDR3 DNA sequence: TGTGCCATCAGTGAGGGACAGGGAAGTAATTCACCCCTCCACTTT.

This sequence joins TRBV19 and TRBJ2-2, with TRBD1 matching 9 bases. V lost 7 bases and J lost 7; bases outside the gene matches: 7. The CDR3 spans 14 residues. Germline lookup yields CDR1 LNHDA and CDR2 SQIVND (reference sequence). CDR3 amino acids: CASINRGRGGELFF. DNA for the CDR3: TGTGCCAGTATAAACAGGGGGCGCGGCGGGGAGCTGTTTTTT.

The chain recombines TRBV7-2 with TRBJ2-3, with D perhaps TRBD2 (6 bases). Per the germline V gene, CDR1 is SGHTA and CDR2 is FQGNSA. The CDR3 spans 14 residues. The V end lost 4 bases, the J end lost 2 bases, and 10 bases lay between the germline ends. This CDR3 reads CASSWDWNTDTQYF. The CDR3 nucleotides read TGTGCCAGCAGCTGGGACTGGAACACAGATACGCAGTATTTT.

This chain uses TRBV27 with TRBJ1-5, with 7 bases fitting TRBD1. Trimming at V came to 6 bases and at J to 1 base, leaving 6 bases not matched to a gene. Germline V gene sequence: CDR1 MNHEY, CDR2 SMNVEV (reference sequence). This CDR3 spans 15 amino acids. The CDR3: CASRSQGLSNQPQHF. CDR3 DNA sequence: TGTGCCAGCAGATCACAGGGGCTGAGCAATCAGCCCCAGCATTTT.

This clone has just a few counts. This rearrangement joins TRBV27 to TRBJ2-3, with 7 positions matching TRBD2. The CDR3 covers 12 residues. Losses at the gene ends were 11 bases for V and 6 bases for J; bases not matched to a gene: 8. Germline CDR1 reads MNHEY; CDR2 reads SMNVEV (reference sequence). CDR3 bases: TGTGCCGCCGGGACTATCCTGGATACGCAGTATTTT. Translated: CAAGTILDTQYF.

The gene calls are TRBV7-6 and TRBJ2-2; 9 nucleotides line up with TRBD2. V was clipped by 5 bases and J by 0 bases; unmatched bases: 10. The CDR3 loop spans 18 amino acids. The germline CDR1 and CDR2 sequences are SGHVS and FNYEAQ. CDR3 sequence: CASSINSGGASNTGELFF. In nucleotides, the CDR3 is TGTGCCAGCAGCATTAATAGCGGGGGTGCATCGAACACCGGGGAGCTGTTTTTT.

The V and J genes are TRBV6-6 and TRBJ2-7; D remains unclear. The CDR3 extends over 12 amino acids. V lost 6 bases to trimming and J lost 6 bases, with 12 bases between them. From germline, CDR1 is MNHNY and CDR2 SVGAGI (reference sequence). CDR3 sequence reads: CASRSNYGEQYF. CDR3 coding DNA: TGTGCCAGCAGATCTAACTACGGCGAGCAGTACTTC.

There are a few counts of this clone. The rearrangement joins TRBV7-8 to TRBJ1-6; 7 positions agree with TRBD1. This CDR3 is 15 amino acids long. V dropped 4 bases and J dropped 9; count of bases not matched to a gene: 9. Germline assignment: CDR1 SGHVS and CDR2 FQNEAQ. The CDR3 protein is CASSSRQGGASPLHF. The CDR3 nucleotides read TGTGCCAGCAGCTCACGTCAGGGGGGTGCTTCACCCCTCCACTTT. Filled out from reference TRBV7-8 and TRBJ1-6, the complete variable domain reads GAGVSQSPRYKVAKRGQDVALRCDPISGHVSLFWYQQALGQGPEFLTYFQNEAQLDKSGLPSDRFFAERPEGSVSTLKIQRTQQEDSAVYLCASSSRQGGASPLHFGNGTRLTVT.

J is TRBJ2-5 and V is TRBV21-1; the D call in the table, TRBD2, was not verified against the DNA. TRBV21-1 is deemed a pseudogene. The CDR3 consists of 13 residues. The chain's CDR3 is CASSKWGGCAQYF. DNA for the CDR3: TGTGCCAGCAGCAAATGGGGGGGGTGCGCCCAGTACTTC.

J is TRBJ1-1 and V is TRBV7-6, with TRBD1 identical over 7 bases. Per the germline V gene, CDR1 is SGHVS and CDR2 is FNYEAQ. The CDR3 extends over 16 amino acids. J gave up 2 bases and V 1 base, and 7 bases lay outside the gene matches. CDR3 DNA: TGTGCCAGCAGCTTAGGTGACAGGGAAGCCAACACTGAAGCTTTCTTT. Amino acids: CASSLGDREANTEAFF.

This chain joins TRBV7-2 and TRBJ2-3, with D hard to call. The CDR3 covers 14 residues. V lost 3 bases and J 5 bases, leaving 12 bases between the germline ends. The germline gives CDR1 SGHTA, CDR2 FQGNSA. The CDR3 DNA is TGTGCCAGCAGCTTTGCCCCCGGAGAAGATACGCAGTATTTT. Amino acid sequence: CASSFAPGEDTQYF.